This T cell receptor beta chain was found in a study of blood T cells in healthy people across ages. The CDR3 extends over 13 amino acids. Germline V lookup: CDR1 DFQATT, CDR2 SNEGSKA (reference sequence). V dropped 3 bases and J dropped 4 bases, with 13 bases sitting between them. It was with a sample-barcoded 5' primer and a J-beta primer mix that a second PCR of roughly 6 to 12 cycles was run. Each CDR3 protein is one row after TCRdb ran MiXCR on the 5' RACE reads. The sample comprises some 1.6 million distinct CDR3 sequences, roughly a third of which are singletons, and roughly 10% rests with the top ten.

Material: blood. The clonotype comes from a woman aged 25-40 years in good health. V gene TRBV20-1 combines with J gene TRBJ2-7, with D unresolved. This CDR3 is CSARDDPLYEQYF. DNA for the CDR3: TGCAGTGCTAGGGACGACCCTTTGTACGAGCAGTACTTC.